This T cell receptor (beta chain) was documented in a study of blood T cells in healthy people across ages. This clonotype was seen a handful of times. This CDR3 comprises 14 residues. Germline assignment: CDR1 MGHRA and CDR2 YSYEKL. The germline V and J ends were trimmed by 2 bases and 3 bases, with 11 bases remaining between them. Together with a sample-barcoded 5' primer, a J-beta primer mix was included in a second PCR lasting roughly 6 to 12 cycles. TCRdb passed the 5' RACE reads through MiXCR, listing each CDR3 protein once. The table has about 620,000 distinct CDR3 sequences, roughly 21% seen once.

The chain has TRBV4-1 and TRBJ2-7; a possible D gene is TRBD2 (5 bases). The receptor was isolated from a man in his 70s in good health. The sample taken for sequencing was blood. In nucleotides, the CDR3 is TGCGCCAGCAGCCAAACTAGTGAGATCTACGAGCAGTACTTC. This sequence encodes CASSQTSEIYEQYF.